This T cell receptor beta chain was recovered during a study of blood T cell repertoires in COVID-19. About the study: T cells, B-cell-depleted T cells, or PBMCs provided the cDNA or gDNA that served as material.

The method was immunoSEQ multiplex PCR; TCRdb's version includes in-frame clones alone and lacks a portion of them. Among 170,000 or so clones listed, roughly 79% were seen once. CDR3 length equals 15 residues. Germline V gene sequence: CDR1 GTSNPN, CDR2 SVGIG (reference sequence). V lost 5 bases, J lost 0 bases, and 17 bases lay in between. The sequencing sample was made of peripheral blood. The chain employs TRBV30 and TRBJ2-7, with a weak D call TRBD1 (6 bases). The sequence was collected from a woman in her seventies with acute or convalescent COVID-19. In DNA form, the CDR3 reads TGTGCCTGGTCCAGGGGCGGCGCAGTCTCCTACGAGCAGTACTTC. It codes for CAWSRGGAVSYEQYF.